The rows below give T cell receptor beta chains drawn from one sample of a study of blood T cell repertoires in COVID-19. Produced via immunoSEQ multiplex PCR; TCRdb's table is partial and in-frame only. The sample has around 310,000 clones, 89% seen once. Specimen: peripheral blood. The receptors were gathered from a woman in her fifties or sixties with acute or convalescent COVID-19. CDR3s include the opening cysteine and the closing phenylalanine or tryptophan. D genes are given only for firm matches.

>TRBJ1-4|TRBV28|NA
TGTGCCAGCAGTTTAGGGGGCAGGAGTGAAAAACTGTTTTTT
CASSLGGRSEKLFF
>TRBJ1-1|TRBV18|NA
TGTGCCAGCTCACCAGGGCCGAACACTGAAGCTTTCTTT
CASSPGPNTEAFF
>TRBJ1-3|TRBV4-2|NA
TGTGCCAGCAGCCAAGATCGTGGGCAGGGGCTAGACACCATATATTTT
CASSQDRGQGLDTIYF
>TRBJ2-1|TRBV24-1|TRBD1
TGTGCCACCAGCAAAGTTAGTACAGGGGCTTACAATGAGCAGTTCTTC
CATSKVSTGAYNEQFF
>TRBJ2-1|TRBV9|TRBD1
TGTGCCAGCAGCGTGGGGGGACAGGGGGTTGAGAATGAGCAGTTCTTC
CASSVGGQGVENEQFF
>TRBJ2-1|TRBV7-9|NA
TGTGCCAGCTGCCTCGAGGGTCGGTACAATGAGCAGTTCTTC
CASCLEGRYNEQFF
>TRBJ1-2|TRBV7-9|TRBD1
TGTGCCAGCAGCTCCCGGGACAGGGAGGTCCTTGACTATGGCTACACCTTC
CASSSRDREVLDYGYTF
>TRBJ2-5|TRBV4-3|NA
TGCGCCAGCAGCCGATCAGGCCAGGCACAAGAGACCCAGTACTTC
CASSRSGQAQETQYF
>TRBJ2-7|TRBV21-1|NA
TGTGCCAGCAGCAAGAGCGGGAATCTCTACGAGCAGTACTTC
CASSKSGNLYEQYF
>TRBJ1-1|TRBV3-1/TRBV3-2|NA
TGTGCCAGCAGCCTTGTAGGGGAGAACACTGAAGCTTTCTTT
CASSLVGENTEAFF
>TRBJ2-7|TRBV18|NA
TGTGCCAGCTCGCCGGACGGGACCTACGAGCAGTACTTC
CASSPDGTYEQYF
>TRBJ1-1|TRBV6-5|TRBD1
TGTGCCAGCAGTTGGGACAGGGATACTGAAGCTTTCTTT
CASSWDRDTEAFF
>TRBJ2-7|TRBV28|TRBD2
TGTGCCAGCAGTCTAGCGGGGATGTACGAGCAGTACTTC
CASSLAGMYEQYF
>TRBJ2-1|TRBV19|NA
TGTGCCAGTAGCATACAGGGTTATGAGCAGTTCTTC
CASSIQGYEQFF